The sequence of this T cell receptor beta chain was determined in a study of cytomegalovirus exposure and HLA in healthy donors. The PCR used 60 Vbeta and 13 Jbeta primers. The data were produced by immunoSEQ multiplex PCR, yet TCRdb's version contains in-frame clones alone and is incomplete. The sample records about 94,000 clones, approximately 7.1% being singletons. CDR1 is SGHRS, CDR2 YFSETQ, per germline. This CDR3 region has 18 residues. The ends lost 3 bases at V and 1 base at J; junction bases unmatched: 9. V gene TRBV5-1 combines with J gene TRBJ2-1; 11 bases fit TRBD2. What was sequenced was PBMCs. The source of this sequence is a man aged 50 to 59 in good health and CMV-seronegative. The CDR3 region has the DNA TGCGCCAGCAGCTCCTCCTTAGCGGGGGGGCGATCCTACAATGAGCAGTTCTTC. Encoded protein: CASSSSLAGGRSYNEQFF.